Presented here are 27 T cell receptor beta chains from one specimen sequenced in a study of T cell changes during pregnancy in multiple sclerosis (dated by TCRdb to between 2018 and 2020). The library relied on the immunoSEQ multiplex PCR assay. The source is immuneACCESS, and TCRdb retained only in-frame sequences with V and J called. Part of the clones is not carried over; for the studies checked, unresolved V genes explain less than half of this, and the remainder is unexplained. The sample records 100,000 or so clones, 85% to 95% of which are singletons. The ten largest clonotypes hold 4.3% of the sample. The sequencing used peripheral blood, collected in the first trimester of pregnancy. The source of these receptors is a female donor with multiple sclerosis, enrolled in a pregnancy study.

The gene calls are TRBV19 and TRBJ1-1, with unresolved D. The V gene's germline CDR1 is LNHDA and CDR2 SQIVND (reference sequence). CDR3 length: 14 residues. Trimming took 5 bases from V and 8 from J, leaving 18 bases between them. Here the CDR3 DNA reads TGTGCCAGTAGTCCCCCGGGAGGGTATACGGAAGCTTTCTTT. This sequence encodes CASSPPGGYTEAFF.

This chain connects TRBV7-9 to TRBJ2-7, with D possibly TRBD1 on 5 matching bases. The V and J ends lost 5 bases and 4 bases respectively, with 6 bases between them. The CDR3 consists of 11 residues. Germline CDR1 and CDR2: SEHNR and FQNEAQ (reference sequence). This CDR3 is CASSNRYEQYF. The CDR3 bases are TGTGCCAGCAGCAACAGGTACGAGCAGTACTTC.

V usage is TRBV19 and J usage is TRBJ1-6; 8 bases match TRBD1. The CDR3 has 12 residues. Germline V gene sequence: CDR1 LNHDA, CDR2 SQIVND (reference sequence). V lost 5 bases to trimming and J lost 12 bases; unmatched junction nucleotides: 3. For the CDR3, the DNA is TGTGCCAGTAGTGGACAGGGCGGACCCCTCCACTTT. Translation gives CASSGQGGPLHF.

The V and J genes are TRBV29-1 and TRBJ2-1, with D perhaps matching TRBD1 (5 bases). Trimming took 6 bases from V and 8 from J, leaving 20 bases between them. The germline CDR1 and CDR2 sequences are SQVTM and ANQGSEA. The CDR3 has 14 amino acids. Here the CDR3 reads CSVRQNTYIDEQFF. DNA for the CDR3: TGCAGCGTGCGACAGAATACATATATCGATGAGCAGTTCTTC.

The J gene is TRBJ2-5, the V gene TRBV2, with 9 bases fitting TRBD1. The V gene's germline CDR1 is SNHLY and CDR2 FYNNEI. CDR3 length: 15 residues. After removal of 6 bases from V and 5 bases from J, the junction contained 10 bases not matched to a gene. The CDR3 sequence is CASRTGPTGGETQYF. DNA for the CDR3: TGTGCCAGCAGGACAGGGCCGACAGGGGGTGAGACCCAGTACTTC.

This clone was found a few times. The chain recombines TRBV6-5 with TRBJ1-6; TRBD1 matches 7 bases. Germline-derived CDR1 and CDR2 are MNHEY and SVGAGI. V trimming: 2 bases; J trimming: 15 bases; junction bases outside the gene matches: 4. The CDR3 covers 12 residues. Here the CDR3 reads CASSYPGQNLHF. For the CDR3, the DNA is TGTGCCAGCAGTTACCCGGGACAGAACCTCCACTTT.

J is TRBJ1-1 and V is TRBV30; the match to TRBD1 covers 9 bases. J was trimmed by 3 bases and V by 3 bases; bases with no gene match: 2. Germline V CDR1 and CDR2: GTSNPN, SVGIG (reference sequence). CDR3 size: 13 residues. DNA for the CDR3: TGTGCCTGGAGGGGACAGGGATACACTGAAGCTTTCTTT. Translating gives CAWRGQGYTEAFF. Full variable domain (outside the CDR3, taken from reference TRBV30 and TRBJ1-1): SQTIHQWPATLVQPVGSPLSLECTVEGTSNPNLYWYRQAAGRGLQLLFYSVGIGQISSEVPQNLSASRPQDRQFILSSKKLLLSDSGFYLCAWRGQGYTEAFFGQGTRLTVV.

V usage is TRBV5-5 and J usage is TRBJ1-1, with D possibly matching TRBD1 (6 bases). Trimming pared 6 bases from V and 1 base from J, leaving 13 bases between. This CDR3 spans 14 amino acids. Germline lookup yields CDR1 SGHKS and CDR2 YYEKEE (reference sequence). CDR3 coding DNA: TGTGCCAGCACCCGACAGGTGCCGAACACTGAAGCTTTCTTT. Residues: CASTRQVPNTEAFF. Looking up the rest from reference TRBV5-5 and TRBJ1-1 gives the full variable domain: DAGVTQSPTHLIKTRGQQVTLRCSPISGHKSVSWYQQVLGQGPQFIFQYYEKEERGRGNFPDRFSARQFPNYSSELNVNALLLGDSALYLCASTRQVPNTEAFFGQGTRLTVV.

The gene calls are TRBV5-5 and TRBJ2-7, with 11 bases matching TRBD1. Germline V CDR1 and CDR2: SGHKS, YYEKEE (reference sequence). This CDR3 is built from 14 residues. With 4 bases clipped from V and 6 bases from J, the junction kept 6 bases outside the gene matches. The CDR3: CASSQGQGAFEQYF. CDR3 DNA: TGTGCCAGCAGCCAAGGACAGGGGGCTTTCGAGCAGTACTTC.

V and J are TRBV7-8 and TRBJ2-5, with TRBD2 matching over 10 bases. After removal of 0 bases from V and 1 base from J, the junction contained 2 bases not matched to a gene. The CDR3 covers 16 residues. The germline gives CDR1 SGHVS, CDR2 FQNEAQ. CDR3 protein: CASSLAGLALQETQYF. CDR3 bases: TGTGCCAGCAGCTTAGCGGGACTAGCGCTCCAAGAGACCCAGTACTTC.

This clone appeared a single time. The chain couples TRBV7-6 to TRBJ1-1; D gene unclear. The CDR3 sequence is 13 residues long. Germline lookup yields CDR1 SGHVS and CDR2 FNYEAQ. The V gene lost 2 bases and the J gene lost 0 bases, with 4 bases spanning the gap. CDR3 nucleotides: TGTGCCAGCAGCTTATCCGTGAACACTGAAGCTTTCTTT. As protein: CASSLSVNTEAFF.

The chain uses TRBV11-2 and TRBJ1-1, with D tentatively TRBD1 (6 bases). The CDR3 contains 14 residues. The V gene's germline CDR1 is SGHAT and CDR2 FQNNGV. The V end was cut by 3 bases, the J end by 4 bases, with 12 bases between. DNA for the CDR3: TGTGCCAGCAGCTTCAGGGGCGGGGGCACTGAAGCTTTCTTT. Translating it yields CASSFRGGGTEAFF.

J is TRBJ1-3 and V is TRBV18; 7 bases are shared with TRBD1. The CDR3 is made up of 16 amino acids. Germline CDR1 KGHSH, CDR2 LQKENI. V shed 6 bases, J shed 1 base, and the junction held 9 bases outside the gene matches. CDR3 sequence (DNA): TGTGCCAGCTCTCCAACAGGGGCAGAGTCTGGAAACACCATATATTTT. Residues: CASSPTGAESGNTIYF.

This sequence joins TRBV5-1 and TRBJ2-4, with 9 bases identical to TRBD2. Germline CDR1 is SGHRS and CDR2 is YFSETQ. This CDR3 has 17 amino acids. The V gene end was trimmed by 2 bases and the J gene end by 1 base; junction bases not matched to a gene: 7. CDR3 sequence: CASSFLAGVSAKNIQYF. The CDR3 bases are TGCGCCAGCAGCTTCTTAGCGGGGGTTTCGGCCAAAAACATTCAGTACTTC.

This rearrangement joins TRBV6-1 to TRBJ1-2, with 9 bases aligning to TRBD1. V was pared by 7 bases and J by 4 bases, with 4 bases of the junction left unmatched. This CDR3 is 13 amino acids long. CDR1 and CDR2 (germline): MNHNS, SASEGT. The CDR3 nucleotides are TGTGCCAGCAATCCGGGACAGGGCTATGGCTACACCTTC. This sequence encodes CASNPGQGYGYTF.

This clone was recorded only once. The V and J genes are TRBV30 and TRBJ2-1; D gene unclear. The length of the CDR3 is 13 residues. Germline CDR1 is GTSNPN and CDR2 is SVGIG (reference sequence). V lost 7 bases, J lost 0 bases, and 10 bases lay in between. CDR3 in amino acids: CALPRSSYNEQFF. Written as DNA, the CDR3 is TGTGCCTTACCTAGGAGCTCCTACAATGAGCAGTTCTTC. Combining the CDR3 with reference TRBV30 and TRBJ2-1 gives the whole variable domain SQTIHQWPATLVQPVGSPLSLECTVEGTSNPNLYWYRQAAGRGLQLLFYSVGIGQISSEVPQNLSASRPQDRQFILSSKKLLLSDSGFYLCALPRSSYNEQFFGPGTRLTVL.

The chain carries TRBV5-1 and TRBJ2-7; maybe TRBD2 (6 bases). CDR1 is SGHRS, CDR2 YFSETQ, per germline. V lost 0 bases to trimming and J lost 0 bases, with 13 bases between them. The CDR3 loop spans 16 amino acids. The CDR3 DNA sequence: TGCGCCAGCAGCTTGGCCTTGGCGGGGAACTCCTACGAGCAGTACTTC. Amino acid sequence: CASSLALAGNSYEQYF.

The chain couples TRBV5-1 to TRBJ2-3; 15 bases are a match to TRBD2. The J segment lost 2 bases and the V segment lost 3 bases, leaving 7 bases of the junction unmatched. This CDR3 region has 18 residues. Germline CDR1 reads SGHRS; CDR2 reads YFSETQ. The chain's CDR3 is CASSSGLAGGPLTDTQYF. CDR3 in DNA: TGCGCCAGCAGCTCGGGACTAGCGGGGGGCCCGCTCACAGATACGCAGTATTTT.

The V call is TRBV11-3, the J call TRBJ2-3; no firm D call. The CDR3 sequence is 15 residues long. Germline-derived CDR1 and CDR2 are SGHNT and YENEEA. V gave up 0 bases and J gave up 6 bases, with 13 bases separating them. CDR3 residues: CASSLETASRDTQYF. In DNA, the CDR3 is TGTGCCAGCAGCTTAGAAACTGCCTCCAGGGATACGCAGTATTTT.

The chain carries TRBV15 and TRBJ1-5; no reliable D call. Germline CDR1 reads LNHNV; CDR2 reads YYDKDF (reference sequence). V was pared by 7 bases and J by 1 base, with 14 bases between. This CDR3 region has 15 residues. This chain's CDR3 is CATNELGVSNQPQHF. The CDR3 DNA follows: TGTGCCACCAACGAGCTGGGAGTAAGCAATCAGCCCCAGCATTTT.

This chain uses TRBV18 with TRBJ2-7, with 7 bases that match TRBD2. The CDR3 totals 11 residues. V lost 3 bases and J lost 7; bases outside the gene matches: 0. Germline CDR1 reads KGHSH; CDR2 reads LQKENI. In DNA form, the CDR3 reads TGTGCCAGCTCACCCGGGGGGGAGCAGTACTTC. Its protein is CASSPGGEQYF.

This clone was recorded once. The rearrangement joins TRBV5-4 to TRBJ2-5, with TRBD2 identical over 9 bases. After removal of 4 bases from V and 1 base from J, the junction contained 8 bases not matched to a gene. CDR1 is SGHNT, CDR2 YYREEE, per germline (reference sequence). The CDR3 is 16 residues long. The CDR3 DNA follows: TGTGCCAGCAGCCGCGGGGGGGCCGGTTCCCAAGAGACCCAGTACTTC. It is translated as CASSRGGAGSQETQYF.

DNA for the CDR3: TGTGCCAGCAGCCCTGGACAGCTCAAAGCTTTCTTT. This encodes CASSPGQLKAFF. The chain employs TRBV5-6 and TRBJ1-1; weak D call: TRBD1 (6 bases). Per germline, CDR1 SGHDT and CDR2 YYEEEE. The CDR3 length is 12 residues. With 4 bases removed from V and 9 bases from J, the gap between germline ends came to 13 bases.

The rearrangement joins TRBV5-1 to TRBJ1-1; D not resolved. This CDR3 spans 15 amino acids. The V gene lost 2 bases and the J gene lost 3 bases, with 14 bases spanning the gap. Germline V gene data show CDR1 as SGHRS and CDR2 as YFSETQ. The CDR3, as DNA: TGCGCCAGCAGCTTAGGTCGAGGAAGTCACACTGAAGCTTTCTTT. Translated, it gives CASSLGRGSHTEAFF.

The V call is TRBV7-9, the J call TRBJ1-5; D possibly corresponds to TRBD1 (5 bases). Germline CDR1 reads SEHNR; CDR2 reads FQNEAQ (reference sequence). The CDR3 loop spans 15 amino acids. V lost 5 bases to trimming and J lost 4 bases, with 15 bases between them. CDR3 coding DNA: TGTGCCAGCAGCCGTGGTATTGGGGGGAATCAGCCCCAGCATTTT. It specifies CASSRGIGGNQPQHF. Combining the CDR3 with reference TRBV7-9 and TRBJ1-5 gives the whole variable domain DTGVSQNPRHKITKRGQNVTFRCDPISEHNRLYWYRQTLGQGPEFLTYFQNEAQLEKSRLLSDRFSAERPKGSFSTLEIQRTEQGDSAMYLCASSRGIGGNQPQHFGDGTRLSIL.

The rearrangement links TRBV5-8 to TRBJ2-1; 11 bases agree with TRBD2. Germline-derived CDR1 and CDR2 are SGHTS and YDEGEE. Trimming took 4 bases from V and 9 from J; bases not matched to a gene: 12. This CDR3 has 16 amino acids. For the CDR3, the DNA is TGTGCCAGCAGCGCAAATAGCGGGGGGGCTTTCAGTGAGCAGTTCTTC. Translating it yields CASSANSGGAFSEQFF.

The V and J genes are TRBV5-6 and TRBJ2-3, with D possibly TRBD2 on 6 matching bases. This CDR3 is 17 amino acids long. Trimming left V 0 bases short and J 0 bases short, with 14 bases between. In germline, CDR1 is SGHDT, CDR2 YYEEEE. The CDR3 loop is CASSLVGGASSTDTQYF. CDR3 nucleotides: TGTGCCAGCAGCTTGGTAGGCGGGGCGTCTAGCACAGATACGCAGTATTTT.